A single sample is the source of the 25 T cell receptor beta chains below, sequenced in a study of molecular identifiers for immune sequencing clone quantification listed by TCRdb under 2018. The library was prepared using PCR. TCRdb names Illumina HiSeq 4000 as the instrument used. TCRdb reran the public reads through fastp at Q25 and MiXCR, keeping productive beta chains. Records with the same CDR3 protein are collapsed into one entry carrying the most frequent genes and DNA. The sample includes 550,000 to 750,000 distinct CDR3 sequences, with around 20% observed a single time. Jointly, the top ten make up 0.85% to 0.9% of the sample. The specimen sequenced was naive CD8+ T cells from blood, with Jurkat cell RNA spiked in. Interpreted using the paper, the cell subset or site label stands for: FACS-sorted CD8+CD4-CCR7+CD45RA+ naive T cells. The receptors here all came from a human donor in good health. Some libraries in this study had Jurkat cell RNA spiked in.

The chain couples TRBV9 to TRBJ2-3; D perhaps matches TRBD2 (6 bases). CDR1 SGDLS and CDR2 YYNGEE come from the germline V gene. Trimming cost V 0 bases and J 1 base, with 15 bases left between them. The CDR3 spans 17 residues. DNA for the CDR3: TGTGCCAGCAGCGTAGCCCCGGGGGAAAGTGGCACAGATACGCAGTATTTT. Protein: CASSVAPGESGTDTQYF. The entire variable domain, with the rest obtained from reference TRBV9 and TRBJ2-3, is as follows: DSGVTQTPKHLITATGQRVTLRCSPRSGDLSVYWYQQSLDQGLQFLIQYYNGEERAKGNILERFSAQQFPDLHSELNLSSLELGDSALYFCASSVAPGESGTDTQYFGPGTRLTVL.

Comment on this clonotype: A much larger clone lies one base from this, so it may be a read error. This CDR3 is CASSQDHRGGADTQYF. CDR3 DNA: TGTGCCAGCAGCCAAGATCACAGGGGTGGCGCAGATACGCAGTATTTT. The chain carries TRBV4-2 and TRBJ2-3; 7 bases are a match to TRBD1. V gave up 0 bases and J gave up 4 bases; unmatched junction bases: 7. The germline gives CDR1 LGHNA, CDR2 YNFKEQ. CDR3 size: 16 residues.

This clonotype was detected many times. V is TRBV4-3 and J is TRBJ2-7; 11 bases align to TRBD2. Germline V gene lookup returns CDR1 LGHNA and CDR2 YSLEER. The J segment lost 4 bases and the V segment lost 0 bases, leaving 5 bases of the junction unmatched. The CDR3 totals 16 residues. CDR3 coding DNA: TGCGCCAGCAGCCAAGATTCGGCTAGCGGGGGGTACGAGCAGTACTTC. This translates into CASSQDSASGGYEQYF.

This clonotype was observed at least ten times. V and J are TRBV15 and TRBJ2-7; D gene ambiguous. Trimming took 3 bases from V and 6 from J, leaving 15 bases between them. Germline V gives CDR1 LNHNV, CDR2 YYDKDF (reference sequence). The CDR3 is 14 amino acids. The CDR3 DNA is TGTGCCACCAGCAGGGACCGTGGTCCGGGCGAGCAGTACTTC. It specifies CATSRDRGPGEQYF.

This clonotype occurred many times. CDR3 in amino acids: CASSPRATGETQYF. The CDR3 DNA sequence: TGTGCCAGCAGTCCGCGGGCGACGGGGGAGACCCAGTACTTC. The chain is built from TRBV28 and TRBJ2-5, with a tentative D call TRBD2 (5 bases). CDR3 length: 14 amino acids. Germline loops: CDR1 MDHEN, CDR2 SYDVKM. Trimming removed 5 bases at V and 5 bases at J, with 15 bases between.

This clonotype has more than one count but fewer than ten. The CDR3 region has the DNA TGTGCCAGCAGCTTTACCTTAGCGGGGGAAGAGACCCAGTACTTC. Protein: CASSFTLAGEETQYF. V and J are TRBV7-9 and TRBJ2-5; 9 bases are shared with TRBD2. Germline-derived CDR1 and CDR2 are SEHNR and FQNEAQ (reference sequence). The V and J ends lost 3 bases and 3 bases, in that order; junction bases with no gene match: 5. This CDR3 comprises 15 residues. Full variable domain (remainder filled in from reference TRBV7-9 and TRBJ2-5): DTGVSQNPRHKITKRGQNVTFRCDPISEHNRLYWYRQTLGQGPEFLTYFQNEAQLEKSRLLSDRFSAERPKGSFSTLEIQRTEQGDSAMYLCASSFTLAGEETQYFGPGTRLLVL.

This clonotype has more than one count but fewer than ten. The chain uses TRBV20-1 and TRBJ2-1; 11 bases line up with TRBD2. This CDR3 contains 17 residues. Looked up from germline, CDR1 is DFQATT and CDR2 is SNEGSKA (reference sequence). Losses at the gene ends were 5 bases for V and 3 bases for J; bases not matched to a gene: 12. This chain's CDR3 is CSAQPLTSGSYYNEQFF. In DNA, the CDR3 is TGCAGTGCTCAGCCCCTTACTAGCGGGAGTTACTACAATGAGCAGTTCTTC.

V and J are TRBV20-1 and TRBJ2-2; 7 bases match TRBD1. V was pared by 2 bases and J by 0 bases, with 9 bases of the junction left unmatched. Germline CDR1 and CDR2: DFQATT and SNEGSKA (reference sequence). The CDR3 spans 17 residues. The CDR3 spells CSARPWTGAPNTGELFF. The CDR3 DNA reads TGCAGTGCTAGACCATGGACAGGCGCCCCGAACACCGGGGAGCTGTTTTTT.

As regards this clonotype: The CDR3 carries no conserved terminal phenylalanine or tryptophan, so it likely arises from a read error. The gene calls are TRBV20-1 and TRBJ2-1; TRBD2 matches at 11 bases. Germline V gives CDR1 DFQATT, CDR2 SNEGSKA (reference sequence). After removal of 6 bases from V and 5 bases from J, the junction contained 6 bases not matched to a gene. The CDR3 runs to 14 residues. The CDR3 bases are TGCAGTGCCGTTCCGGGACTAGCGGACAATGAGCAGTTCCTC. This translates into CSAVPGLADNEQFL.

This clonotype was counted only a few times. The rearrangement joins TRBV6-5 to TRBJ2-3, with 8 bases identical to TRBD2. V trimming: 7 bases; J trimming: 2 bases; junction bases outside the gene matches: 14. In germline, CDR1 is MNHEY, CDR2 SVGAGI. CDR3 size: 17 residues. The CDR3: CASTNPGGPDNTDTQYF. The CDR3 nucleotides read TGTGCCAGCACCAACCCGGGGGGGCCAGATAACACAGATACGCAGTATTTT.

Details on this clonotype: It may be a read error: a sequence one base away is much more abundant. The chain is built from TRBV4-1 and TRBJ1-2, with TRBD1 matching over 7 bases. Germline-derived CDR1 and CDR2 are MGHRA and YSYEKL. The CDR3 has 16 amino acids. After removal of 4 bases from V and 0 bases from J, the junction contained 8 bases not matched to a gene. The DNA for the CDR3 is TGCGCCAGCAGCCCGACAACCGGGACAGCTAACTATGGCTACACCTTC. Translated, it gives CASSPTTGTANYGYTF.

In its sample, this clonotype was seen once. A read error may be the cause here, since a much bigger clone is one base away. The chain combines TRBV6-2 or TRBV6-3 with TRBJ2-3; 13 positions match TRBD2. J was trimmed by 5 bases and V by 5 bases; bases with no gene match: 13. The CDR3 is 18 residues long. CDR1 and CDR2 (germline): MNHEY, SVGEGT. The CDR3 nucleotides read TGTGCCAGCAGTGCCCCGGGACTAGCGGGGCGCGAGAGAGATACGCAGTATTTT. It yields the protein CASSAPGLAGRERDTQYF.

At least ten counts were recorded for this clonotype. The chain has TRBV4-1 and TRBJ2-3; D remains unclear. CDR3 size: 15 residues. V was shortened by 3 bases and J by 1 base, with 11 bases between the two germline ends. Germline-derived CDR1 and CDR2 are MGHRA and YSYEKL. CDR3 sequence (DNA): TGCGCCAGCAGCCACGGGCACAAGGGCACAGATACGCAGTATTTT. It specifies CASSHGHKGTDTQYF.

This sequence joins TRBV15 and TRBJ1-3, with D possibly TRBD1 on 5 matching bases. Germline assignment: CDR1 LNHNV and CDR2 YYDKDF (reference sequence). Trimming removed 3 bases at V and 2 bases at J, with 8 bases between. The CDR3 totals 14 residues. The CDR3 spells CATSSRVTGNTIYF. CDR3 in DNA: TGTGCCACCAGCAGCAGGGTAACTGGAAACACCATATATTTT. The whole variable domain, remainder taken from reference TRBV15 and TRBJ1-3, is DAMVIQNPRYQVTQFGKPVTLSCSQTLNHNVMYWYQQKSSQAPKLLFHYYDKDFNNEADTPDNFQSRRPNTSFCFLDIRSPGLGDTAMYLCATSSRVTGNTIYFGEGSWLTVV.

In its sample, this clonotype was seen once. A much larger clone sits a single nucleotide away, making a read error possible. The chain joins TRBV6-5 to TRBJ2-5; D is perhaps TRBD1 (6 bases). The CDR3 runs 14 residues. Germline V gene data show CDR1 as MNHEY and CDR2 as SVGAGI. CDR3 sequence: CTSSYSTGQETQYF. The CDR3 DNA reads TGTACCAGCAGTTACTCGACAGGCCAAGAGACCCAGTACTTC.

As for this clonotype: A much larger clone differs by one base, so this may be a read error. The chain carries TRBV6-4 and TRBJ2-1, with D tentatively TRBD2 (6 bases). CDR1 MRHNA and CDR2 SNTAGT come from the germline V gene. V was pared by 6 bases and J by 12 bases, with 15 bases between. The CDR3 loop spans 12 amino acids. The CDR3 spells CASRGLAGGQFF. The CDR3 DNA reads TGTGCCAGCAGGGGACTGGCCGGTGGGCAGTTCTTC.

This clonotype has ten or more counts. The genes are TRBV5-4 and TRBJ1-1, with no clear D. Germline loops: CDR1 SGHNT, CDR2 YYREEE (reference sequence). The CDR3 totals 16 residues. Trimming shortened V by 4 bases and J by 0 bases, and 16 bases separated the two germline ends. As DNA, the CDR3 is TGTGCCAGCAGCCTGAGCGGGCTCGTGCTGAACACTGAAGCTTTCTTT. Amino acid sequence: CASSLSGLVLNTEAFF.

The chain recombines TRBV4-1 with TRBJ1-1; unclear D gene. Looked up from germline, CDR1 is MGHRA and CDR2 is YSYEKL. With 0 bases removed from V and 4 bases from J, the gap between germline ends came to 15 bases. The CDR3 sequence is 16 residues long. CDR3 amino acids: CASSQDRSWVRTEAFF. DNA for the CDR3: TGCGCCAGCAGCCAAGATAGGTCTTGGGTACGCACTGAAGCTTTCTTT.

This clonotype was recorded many times. The chain couples TRBV9 to TRBJ1-1; maybe TRBD1 (5 bases). Between the trimmed V and J ends, which lost 3 bases and 8 bases, there was a span of 17 bases. CDR3 size: 14 residues. Germline V lookup: CDR1 SGDLS, CDR2 YYNGEE. The CDR3 coding sequence is TGTGCCAGCAGCGAAACCGACAGCTTTAAAGAAGCTTTCTTT. Translation gives CASSETDSFKEAFF.

In its sample, this clonotype was seen many times. This sequence joins TRBV5-8 and TRBJ2-7; TRBD1 is a possible D gene (6 bases). V lost 1 base, J lost 6 bases, and 8 bases lay in between. From germline, CDR1 is SGHTS and CDR2 YDEGEE. The CDR3 has 12 residues. CDR3 DNA sequence: TGTGCCAGCAGCTTGTACAGGGCCGAGCAGTACTTC. It translates to CASSLYRAEQYF. Using reference TRBV5-8 and TRBJ2-7 for the parts outside the CDR3, the full variable domain is EAGVTQSPTHLIKTRGQQATLRCSPISGHTSVYWYQQALGLGLQFLLWYDEGEERNRGNFPPRFSGRQFPNYSSELNVNALELEDSALYLCASSLYRAEQYFGPGTRLTVT.

This clonotype came up many times. The chain is built from TRBV11-2 and TRBJ2-5; TRBD2 agrees at 8 bases. CDR3 length: 16 amino acids. Germline assignment: CDR1 SGHAT and CDR2 FQNNGV. The ends lost 1 base at V and 1 base at J; junction bases unmatched: 5. In nucleotides, the CDR3 is TGTGCCAGCAGCTTAGTGGCGGGGGGCCTCCAAGAGACCCAGTACTTC. It codes for CASSLVAGGLQETQYF.

The V call is TRBV5-4, the J call TRBJ1-6; D is possibly TRBD1 (6 bases). Germline lookup yields CDR1 SGHNT and CDR2 YYREEE (reference sequence). CDR3 size: 14 residues. Trimming shortened V by 4 bases and J by 13 bases, and 18 bases separated the two germline ends. The CDR3 loop reads CASSKRQDGIPLHF. The CDR3, as DNA: TGTGCCAGCAGCAAGAGACAGGACGGGATTCCCCTCCACTTT.

This clonotype was seen a few times. CDR3 sequence reads: CASSQGWTSGQETQYF. The CDR3 DNA reads as TGTGCCAGCAGCCAAGGGTGGACTAGCGGGCAAGAGACCCAGTACTTC. The V call is TRBV4-2, the J call TRBJ2-5, with 11 bases fitting TRBD2. The CDR3 runs to 16 residues. Germline CDR1 and CDR2: LGHNA and YNFKEQ. The trim removed 1 base at V and 2 bases at J, leaving 3 bases unmatched.

Comment on this clonotype: The final CDR3 position lacks the conserved phenylalanine or tryptophan, pointing to a likely read error. The CDR3 DNA reads as TGTGCCAGCAGCTTAGCGATGAATTGGGGGACTGAAGCTTTCCTT. It yields the protein CASSLAMNWGTEAFL. The chain couples TRBV7-9 to TRBJ1-1; maybe TRBD1 (5 bases). The CDR3 runs to 15 residues. Germline assignment: CDR1 SEHNR and CDR2 FQNEAQ (reference sequence). V was cut by 0 bases and J by 5 bases, with 13 bases left in between.

This clonotype was counted at least ten times. The chain couples TRBV9 to TRBJ2-3; 11 bases align to TRBD2. In germline, CDR1 is SGDLS, CDR2 YYNGEE. This CDR3 is built from 13 residues. V shed 8 bases and J 1 base; nucleotides not matched to a gene: 0. CDR3 residues: CARLAGGTDTQYF. The CDR3 DNA follows: TGTGCCAGACTAGCGGGGGGCACAGATACGCAGTATTTT.